The 30 T cell receptor beta chains below all came from one sample that was sequenced in a study of blood T cell repertoires in COVID-19. Clones were read by immunoSEQ multiplex PCR, and TCRdb kept only the in-frame ones, dropping some. The profile shows 80,000 to 95,000 clones, approximately 80% of them singletons. The sequencing input was peripheral blood. These receptors came from a woman aged 80 or over with active or convalescent COVID-19.

V usage is TRBV19 and J usage is TRBJ2-7, with a possible D match to TRBD1 (5 bases). The V gene's germline CDR1 is LNHDA and CDR2 SQIVND (reference sequence). The CDR3 contains 15 residues. The V end was cut by 5 bases, the J end by 3 bases, with 17 bases between. CDR3 in amino acids: CASSALTGASYEQYF. CDR3 DNA: TGTGCCAGTAGTGCCCTCACAGGAGCCAGCTACGAGCAGTACTTC.

The CDR3 protein is CASSPIQQNTEAFF. In DNA, the CDR3 is TGTGCCAGCTCACCCATACAACAGAACACTGAAGCTTTCTTT. The chain is built from TRBV18 and TRBJ1-1; D not resolved. The V end lost 3 bases, the J end lost 1 base, and 9 bases lay between the germline ends. The CDR3 loop spans 14 amino acids. Germline V lookup: CDR1 KGHSH, CDR2 LQKENI. Full variable domain (missing parts from reference TRBV18 and TRBJ1-1): NAGVMQNPRHLVRRRGQEARLRCSPMKGHSHVYWYRQLPEEGLKFMVYLQKENIIDESGMPKERFSAEFPKEGPSILRIQQVVRGDSAAYFCASSPIQQNTEAFFGQGTRLTVV.

This chain connects TRBV11-3 to TRBJ1-3; D may be TRBD1 (6 bases). Trimming pared 4 bases from V and 5 bases from J, leaving 18 bases between. This CDR3 has 16 residues. Germline CDR1 and CDR2: SGHNT and YENEEA. CDR3 in amino acids: CASSSRPQGRRNTIYF. CDR3 bases: TGTGCCAGCAGCTCTAGGCCCCAGGGGCGTAGAAACACCATATATTTT.

This clone appeared a few times. The V and J genes are TRBV7-9 and TRBJ1-2; D may be TRBD1 (6 bases). Germline V gene data show CDR1 as SEHNR and CDR2 as FQNEAQ (reference sequence). The length of the CDR3 is 14 residues. Trimming took 5 bases from V and 4 from J, leaving 14 bases between them. The CDR3 here is CASSGPTGSYGYTF. The CDR3 region has the DNA TGTGCCAGCAGCGGCCCTACAGGGTCCTATGGCTACACCTTC.

This clone has just one count. The chain couples TRBV9 to TRBJ1-5; no firm D call. The CDR3 sequence is 15 residues long. Germline CDR1 reads SGDLS; CDR2 reads YYNGEE. Trimming took off 5 bases at V and 5 bases at J, with 17 bases between the two ends. The CDR3 sequence: CASSADGNSYQPQHF. The CDR3 DNA reads as TGTGCCAGCAGTGCTGACGGGAACTCCTATCAGCCCCAGCATTTT.

The chain combines TRBV7-9 with TRBJ1-2; TRBD1 matches 7 bases. The CDR3 runs to 14 residues. Per the germline V gene, CDR1 is SEHNR and CDR2 is FQNEAQ (reference sequence). V lost 5 bases, J lost 2 bases, and 5 bases stayed unmatched. Here the CDR3 reads CASSNPGQNYGYTF. The DNA for the CDR3 is TGTGCCAGCAGCAACCCGGGACAGAACTATGGCTACACCTTC. Full variable domain (rest looked up from reference TRBV7-9 and TRBJ1-2): DTGVSQNPRHKITKRGQNVTFRCDPISEHNRLYWYRQTLGQGPEFLTYFQNEAQLEKSRLLSDRFSAERPKGSFSTLEIQRTEQGDSAMYLCASSNPGQNYGYTFGSGTRLTVV.

The chain has TRBV4-3 and TRBJ2-7; TRBD1 agrees at 8 bases. Germline V gene lookup returns CDR1 LGHNA and CDR2 YSLEER. V shed 0 bases and J 9 bases; nucleotides not matched to a gene: 4. This CDR3 is 13 amino acids long. DNA for the CDR3: TGCGCCAGCAGCCAAGATCCGGGGACAGGGCAGTACTTC. Amino acids: CASSQDPGTGQYF.

The J gene is TRBJ2-5, the V gene TRBV3-1 (or the pseudogene TRBV3-2); possibly TRBD2 for D (6 bases). The CDR3 length is 16 residues. Between the trimmed V and J ends, which lost 0 bases and 5 bases, there was a span of 16 bases. The germline gives CDR1 LGHDT, CDR2 YNNKEL (reference sequence). CDR3 nucleotide sequence: TGTGCCAGCAGCCAAGAATGGGGGGTCCCATGGGAGACCCAGTACTTC. This encodes CASSQEWGVPWETQYF.

The gene calls are TRBV30 and TRBJ2-3, with D possibly matching TRBD2 (7 bases). The CDR3 has 12 residues. Germline V gene sequence: CDR1 GTSNPN, CDR2 SVGIG (reference sequence). The DNA for the CDR3 is TGTGTGGGGGGGCCAGGCACAGATACGCAGTATTTT. It specifies CVGGPGTDTQYF.

This chain joins TRBV28 and TRBJ1-5; D possibly corresponds to TRBD1 (6 bases). This CDR3 region has 12 residues. Germline-derived CDR1 and CDR2 are MDHEN and SYDVKM. Trimming stripped 8 bases from V and 1 base from J, with 6 bases between. The CDR3, as DNA: TGTGCCAGCCAGGGGAGCAATCAGCCCCAGCATTTT. It encodes CASQGSNQPQHF.

This clone was seen a handful of times. The chain couples TRBV6-5 to TRBJ1-2; TRBD1 agrees at 7 bases. V was clipped by 2 bases and J by 8 bases; unmatched bases: 5. Germline V gene data show CDR1 as MNHEY and CDR2 as SVGAGI. The CDR3 is made up of 13 amino acids. CDR3 in DNA: TGTGCCAGCAGTTACGATGAAGGGGGCGGCTACACCTTC. Its translation is CASSYDEGGGYTF.

The CDR3 region is CASRYTGGRYEQYF. CDR3 nucleotide sequence: TGTGCCAGCAGATACACAGGGGGGCGCTACGAGCAGTACTTC. This chain connects TRBV28 to TRBJ2-7; the match to TRBD1 covers 8 bases. After removal of 6 bases from V and 3 bases from J, the junction contained 7 bases not matched to a gene. CDR3 length: 14 amino acids. Germline lookup yields CDR1 MDHEN and CDR2 SYDVKM.

The chain is built from TRBV3-1 (or the pseudogene TRBV3-2) and TRBJ2-7, with 9 bases matching TRBD2. V dropped 1 base and J dropped 7; count of bases not matched to a gene: 17. In germline, CDR1 is LGHDT, CDR2 YNNKEL (reference sequence). The CDR3 is 18 residues long. In nucleotides, the CDR3 is TGTGCCAGCAGCCAAGTTTCCCCGTCTAGCGGGACAGCTCGGGAGCAGTACTTC. Its translation: CASSQVSPSSGTAREQYF.

This clone has only a few counts. The CDR3 nucleotides are TGTGCCAGCAGAAAAGAGGGGGACCCTTCCTACGAGCAGTACTTC. It yields the protein CASRKEGDPSYEQYF. This rearrangement joins TRBV6-6 to TRBJ2-7, with D possibly matching TRBD1 (6 bases). This CDR3 spans 15 amino acids. Trimming cost V 6 bases and J 1 base, with 16 bases left between them. Per germline, CDR1 MNHNY and CDR2 SVGAGI (reference sequence).

V usage is TRBV28 and J usage is TRBJ1-2; TRBD1 agrees at 8 bases. Losses at the gene ends were 1 base for V and 3 bases for J; bases not matched to a gene: 7. Germline values: CDR1 MDHEN, CDR2 SYDVKM. The CDR3 consists of 16 residues. The CDR3 nucleotides are TGTGCCAGCAGTTTATTGGCCGCGGGACAGGACTATGGCTACACCTTC. Translating it yields CASSLLAAGQDYGYTF.

Concerning this clone: Compared with germline, one end of the junction differs, possibly owing to a read error. V gene TRBV9 combines with J gene TRBJ1-2, with D maybe TRBD1 (6 bases). The CDR3 extends over 8 amino acids. Germline V CDR1 and CDR2: SGDLS, YYNGEE. In DNA, the CDR3 is TGTGCCAGCAGCGACAGGGACTTC. It specifies CASSDRDF.

The chain employs TRBV6-2 or TRBV6-3 and TRBJ1-5; no reliable D call. Germline V gene sequence: CDR1 MNHEY, CDR2 SVGEGT. The CDR3 is 16 residues long. V lost 1 base, J lost 0 bases, and 10 bases lay in between. In DNA, the CDR3 is TGTGCCAGCAGTTACTGGCGGGGAGATAGCAATCAGCCCCAGCATTTT. It translates to CASSYWRGDSNQPQHF.

This clone occurred once. This sequence joins TRBV28 and TRBJ1-1, with a possible D match to TRBD1 (6 bases). This CDR3 region has 15 residues. Trimming stripped 6 bases from V and 0 bases from J, with 14 bases between. Germline values: CDR1 MDHEN, CDR2 SYDVKM. The CDR3 protein is CASSLGGVMNTEAFF. CDR3 DNA: TGTGCCAGCAGCCTAGGGGGGGTTATGAACACTGAAGCTTTCTTT.

The rearrangement uses TRBV2 and TRBJ2-3, with 8 bases aligning to TRBD2. V was clipped by 7 bases and J by 1 base; unmatched bases: 7. Germline CDR1 reads SNHLY; CDR2 reads FYNNEI. This CDR3 contains 15 residues. CDR3 protein: CASNSRGDGTDTQYF. The CDR3 DNA is TGTGCCAGCAACTCGCGGGGGGACGGCACAGATACGCAGTATTTT.

J is TRBJ2-3 and V is TRBV7-2; 9 bases map to TRBD1. J was trimmed by 6 bases and V by 3 bases; bases with no gene match: 7. The CDR3 has 15 residues. Germline lookup yields CDR1 SGHTA and CDR2 FQGNSA. The CDR3 here is CASSFRTGAQDTQYF. CDR3 DNA: TGTGCCAGCAGCTTCCGGACAGGGGCTCAGGATACGCAGTATTTT.

The chain is built from TRBV7-9 and TRBJ2-1; D perhaps matches TRBD2 (7 bases). V was cut by 4 bases and J by 4 bases, with 11 bases left in between. There are 14 residues in the CDR3. The germline V gene has CDR1 SEHNR and CDR2 FQNEAQ (reference sequence). The chain's CDR3 is CASSWGGRYNEQFF. CDR3 DNA: TGTGCCAGCAGCTGGGGGGGCAGATACAATGAGCAGTTCTTC.

This clone was observed a few times. This chain connects TRBV7-9 to TRBJ1-2; no firm D call. The CDR3 is 12 amino acids. Deletions cut 1 base from V and 10 bases from J, with 10 bases between. CDR1 SEHNR and CDR2 FQNEAQ come from the germline V gene (reference sequence). CDR3 amino acids: CASSLVEGDYTF. CDR3 in DNA: TGTGCCAGCAGCTTAGTGGAGGGTGACTACACCTTC.

This chain uses TRBV2 with TRBJ2-1; the match to TRBD2 covers 7 bases. The CDR3 has 14 amino acids. Germline V gene sequence: CDR1 SNHLY, CDR2 FYNNEI. V lost 4 bases, J lost 4 bases, and 4 bases stayed unmatched. For the CDR3, the DNA is TGTGCCAGCAGTGCGGCTAGCGGATACAATGAGCAGTTCTTC. Translating gives CASSAASGYNEQFF.

This sequence joins TRBV4-1 and TRBJ2-1; D not resolved. Germline CDR1 reads MGHRA; CDR2 reads YSYEKL. Trimming took off 4 bases at V and 3 bases at J, with 10 bases between the two ends. The CDR3 runs 14 residues. As DNA, the CDR3 is TGCGCCAGCAGCCTTCATGAGCGCTACAATGAGCAGTTCTTC. Amino acid sequence: CASSLHERYNEQFF.

The CDR3: CASQGVREEKLFF. The DNA for the CDR3 is TGTGCCAGCCAAGGGGTCCGGGAGGAAAAACTGTTTTTT. The chain has TRBV2 and TRBJ1-4, with D possibly TRBD1 on 5 matching bases. With 8 bases removed from V and 8 bases from J, the gap between germline ends came to 15 bases. This CDR3 contains 13 residues. The germline V gene encodes CDR1 SNHLY and CDR2 FYNNEI.

The rearrangement uses TRBV30 and TRBJ2-1; D is undetermined. Germline values: CDR1 GTSNPN, CDR2 SVGIG (reference sequence). CDR3 length equals 16 residues. V was clipped by 0 bases and J by 0 bases, with 12 bases between them. The CDR3 nucleotides read TGTGCCTGGAGTGTTCTTGGGCCCCGCTCCTACAATGAGCAGTTCTTC. Amino acids: CAWSVLGPRSYNEQFF.

The sample holds one count of this clone. The chain uses TRBV6-5 and TRBJ1-3; D remains unclear. This CDR3 contains 15 residues. Germline V gene lookup returns CDR1 MNHEY and CDR2 SVGAGI. V shed 0 bases and J shed 8 bases, with 14 bases lying between them. This chain's CDR3 is CASSYSNLLADTIYF. Written as DNA, the CDR3 is TGTGCCAGCAGTTACTCGAACTTACTGGCGGACACCATATATTTT.

The V and J genes are TRBV5-1 and TRBJ2-3; TRBD2 matches at 8 bases. V trimming: 5 bases; J trimming: 2 bases; junction bases outside the gene matches: 7. The germline V gene has CDR1 SGHRS and CDR2 YFSETQ. The CDR3 runs to 15 residues. The chain's CDR3 is CASSWGLEVTDTQYF. As DNA, the CDR3 is TGCGCCAGCAGTTGGGGACTAGAGGTCACAGATACGCAGTATTTT.

J is TRBJ2-3 and V is TRBV19, with a tentative D call TRBD1 (6 bases). This CDR3 is 14 amino acids long. Germline CDR1 is LNHDA and CDR2 is SQIVND (reference sequence). Trimming shortened V by 5 bases and J by 1 base, and 10 bases separated the two germline ends. The DNA of the CDR3 is TGTGCCAGTAGTCAACAGGGTGGCACAGATACGCAGTATTTT. It is translated as CASSQQGGTDTQYF.

The chain combines TRBV7-2 with TRBJ1-2, with D hard to call. The CDR3 sequence is 16 residues long. V lost 2 bases and J 1 base, leaving 14 bases between the germline ends. Germline V CDR1 and CDR2: SGHTA, FQGNSA. CDR3 in DNA: TGTGCCAGCAGCTTAACGCCGAATCTAGTTAACTATGGCTACACCTTC. Amino acids: CASSLTPNLVNYGYTF.